The rows below give T cell receptor beta chains drawn from one sample of a study of Ad26.COV2.S vaccination and SARS-CoV-2 variants. Produced via immunoSEQ multiplex PCR; TCRdb's table is partial and in-frame only. The table has about 480,000 clones, around 88% seen once. The material was peripheral blood, obtained in a trial of Ad26.COV2.S vaccine versus placebo. The receptors were sampled from a person aged 18-60 years who received the Ad26.COV2.S COVID-19 vaccine or a placebo. The CDR3 runs from the conserved cysteine through the conserved F or W. The D gene is left open where the match is weak. Expanded clones get a size class; other rows say once, few or many, or leave the size out.

cdr3_nt cdr3_aa j_call v_call clone_size d_call
TGTGCCAGCAGTTTATGGAGCGGACTAGCGGGTTCCTCCTACAATGAGCAGTTCTTC CASSLWSGLAGSSYNEQFF TRBJ2-1 TRBV28 NA TRBD2
TGCGCCAGCATCCCCTTAGGGACAGAACAAGAGACCCAGTACTTC CASIPLGTEQETQYF TRBJ2-5 TRBV23-1 NA TRBD1
TGTGCCACCAGTGATCCACGGGACAGAGCCGGAAACACCATATATTTT CATSDPRDRAGNTIYF TRBJ1-3 TRBV24-1 NA TRBD1
TGCGCCAGCAGCCGAGTCGGCACCGGGACAGAGTTCTCCTACGAGCAGTACTTC CASSRVGTGTEFSYEQYF TRBJ2-7 TRBV5-1 NA TRBD1
TGTGCCAGCAGCGGCCCGGGAGGGTACGAGCAGTACTTC CASSGPGGYEQYF TRBJ2-7 TRBV9 once TRBD2
TGTGCCAGCAGCCAAAGTCAGTGGGAGAGCTCTGGAAACACCATATATTTT CASSQSQWESSGNTIYF TRBJ1-3 TRBV14 NA NA
TGTGCCAGCAGCCAAGATCGGCTAGCTGGGGGGAATGAGCAGTTCTTC CASSQDRLAGGNEQFF TRBJ2-1 TRBV4-2 NA NA
TGTGCCACCAGTGTCTCGGACAGGGCAAACACCGGGGAGCTGTTTTTT CATSVSDRANTGELFF TRBJ2-2 TRBV24-1 NA TRBD1
TGTGCCAGCAGCTTGTGGGGGCGCGGAGGATCCTTGAACACTGAAGCTTTCTTT CASSLWGRGGSLNTEAFF TRBJ1-1 TRBV7-9 NA NA
TGTGCCAGCAGCTTCTCCCCTGAGCTGTTTTTT CASSFSPELFF TRBJ2-2 TRBV7-9 NA NA
TGTGCCAGCAGCCAGAGGACAGATACGCAGTATTTT CASSQRTDTQYF TRBJ2-3 TRBV3-1/TRBV3-2 NA NA
TGCGCCAGCAGCCCAGATACAGGGAACACTGAAGCTTTCTTT CASSPDTGNTEAFF TRBJ1-1 TRBV5-1 NA NA
TGTGCCAGCAGCTCTACTGTGGTGGAGACCCAGTACTTC CASSSTVVETQYF TRBJ2-5 TRBV7-9 few NA
TGTGCCAGCAGCATGGGGTGGGGTAGTAATCAGCCCCAGCATTTT CASSMGWGSNQPQHF TRBJ1-5 TRBV6-2/TRBV6-3 NA NA
TGCGCCAGCCTAGGCGGGAATGAGCAGTTCTTC CASLGGNEQFF TRBJ2-1 TRBV10-2 NA NA
TGTGCCAGCAGCTCTCCCCCCGGGACAGGAAAGAACATTCAGTACTTC CASSSPPGTGKNIQYF TRBJ2-4 TRBV7-2 NA TRBD1
TGTGCCAGCAGTTTATCCGGCGGGACCCGGCTCGGGCAGTACTTC CASSLSGGTRLGQYF TRBJ2-7 TRBV27 NA NA
TGCGCCAGCAGCTTGGTTGCAGGGTTCAACTACAATGAGCAGTTCTTC CASSLVAGFNYNEQFF TRBJ2-1 TRBV5-1 NA NA
TGTGCCAGCAGCTTAGGCGGGACCTACAATGAGCAGTTCTTC CASSLGGTYNEQFF TRBJ2-1 TRBV11-3 NA NA
TGTGCCAGCAGCGTGGGGCCCGTGGCCAATTCACCCCTCCACTTT CASSVGPVANSPLHF TRBJ1-6 TRBV7-2 NA NA
TGCGCCAGCAGCTTGGTATTCCGAGGTCAAGAGACCCAGTACTTC CASSLVFRGQETQYF TRBJ2-5 TRBV5-1 once NA
TGTGCCAGTAGTAATTCGGGGTACACTGAAGCTTTCTTT CASSNSGYTEAFF TRBJ1-1 TRBV19 NA NA
TGCAGCGTTGGTTTACTAGGGGACGTGGACAATGAGCAGTTCTTC CSVGLLGDVDNEQFF TRBJ2-1 TRBV29-1 NA NA
TGTGCCACCAGCAGCGATGCGGGGAGTTGGGCTAATGAAAAACTGTTTTTT CATSSDAGSWANEKLFF TRBJ1-4 TRBV15 NA NA
TGTGCCAGCAGCTTAGAACTAGCGGAGTACAATGAGCAGTTCTTC CASSLELAEYNEQFF TRBJ2-1 TRBV11-3 NA TRBD2
TGCGCCAGCAGCTTGGGGATGGGTCAGTGGGCATGGGCCAGCGATACGCAGTATTTT CASSLGMGQWAWASDTQYF TRBJ2-3 TRBV5-1 NA NA
TGTGCCAGCAGCCTGACATTAGGGCGGTCCCAGTTCTTC CASSLTLGRSQFF TRBJ2-1 TRBV14 NA NA
TGTGCCAGCAGATGGACAGGGGGGAATGGCTACACCTTC CASRWTGGNGYTF TRBJ1-2 TRBV28 few TRBD1
TGTGCCAGCAGTTTGGGCAACACCGGGGAGCTGTTTTTT CASSLGNTGELFF TRBJ2-2 TRBV28 NA NA
TGTGCCAGCAGTGAAGAGTCGAACACTGAAGCTTTCTTT CASSEESNTEAFF TRBJ1-1 TRBV2 NA NA
TGTGCCAGCAGCGTGGGGCAGGGCGGGGGCTACGAGCAGTACTTC CASSVGQGGGYEQYF TRBJ2-7 TRBV9 NA TRBD2
TGCGCCAGCAGCCAAGACTTAGGGGGCAGGGGACGTACAGATACGCAGTATTTT CASSQDLGGRGRTDTQYF TRBJ2-3 TRBV4-1 NA TRBD1
TGTGCCAGCAGCCAAGAGGGGTTTAACACCCTTACCTACGAGCAGTACTTC CASSQEGFNTLTYEQYF TRBJ2-7 TRBV14 NA NA
TGTGCCAGCAGTTCACCCACCGGGACAGGGGGCTCTGGCTACACCTTC CASSSPTGTGGSGYTF TRBJ1-2 TRBV6-2/TRBV6-3 NA TRBD1
TGTGCCAGCAGCCCGATGACAGGCAAGGTCGGCTACACCTTC CASSPMTGKVGYTF TRBJ1-2 TRBV7-8 NA NA
TGTGCCAGCTCACCACGGGGGACAGGCCCCGCTTTGAACACTGAAGCTTTCTTT CASSPRGTGPALNTEAFF TRBJ1-1 TRBV18 NA TRBD1
TGCGCCAGCAGCTTGCGGGACAGGGATGTATTCACCTTC CASSLRDRDVFTF TRBJ1-2 TRBV5-1 NA TRBD1
TGTGCCAGCAGCTTGCTACAGGCCAGCACAGATACGCAGTATTTT CASSLLQASTDTQYF TRBJ2-3 TRBV5-6 NA NA
TGTGCCAGCAGCTTGCCGCAGCGTCCACTGTACGAGCAGTACTTC CASSLPQRPLYEQYF TRBJ2-7 TRBV5-6 NA NA
TGTGCCAGCCGGACGGGCGACTATGGGAACACTGAAGCTTTCTTT CASRTGDYGNTEAFF TRBJ1-1 TRBV19 NA NA
TGTGCCAGCACGGCGGCAGGGGGCGAAAGTCAGCCCCAGCATTTT CASTAAGGESQPQHF TRBJ1-5 TRBV28 NA TRBD1